The T cell receptor (beta chain) under discussion was sequenced for a study of T cells in Graves' hyperthyroidism and ophthalmopathy. Study conclusions and caveats: Ophthalmopathy, as predicted by the model, came a median about seven months after the prediction.

Amplification yielded TCR beta CDR3 regions, with RNA transcripts as the source. The HTBI primer set drove a first-round RT-PCR of the TCR CDR3. One entry per CDR3 protein results from TCRdb running MiXCR on the multiplex PCR reads. The table includes hundreds of thousands of distinct CDR3 sequences, over 12% detected once. Reasons for excluding patients were uncontrolled infection, other autoimmune disease, pregnancy or lactation. Thyroid ultrasound, orbital computed tomography, clinical symptoms, and serum thyroxine and TRAb underpinned diagnoses. This clonotype was found a few times. What it recognizes is unknown. The V gene's germline CDR1 is GTSNPN and CDR2 SVGIG (reference sequence). The junction had 6 bases not matched to a gene; V was cut back by 2 bases and J by 3 bases. The CDR3 consists of 14 residues.

The origin of this receptor is a woman aged 55-69 years with Graves' ophthalmopathy. The sample was blood. V is TRBV30 and J is TRBJ2-7; 8 nucleotides agree with TRBD1. CDR3 amino acids: CAWSPRTGGYEQYF. As DNA, the CDR3 is TGTGCCTGGAGTCCCCGAACAGGGGGCTACGAGCAGTACTTC.